Below, 26 T cell receptor beta chains from the same sample are listed, as sequenced in a study of cytomegalovirus exposure and HLA in healthy donors (dated 2017 in TCRdb). Library preparation used the immunoSEQ multiplex PCR assay. As stored in TCRdb, this immuneACCESS dataset retains in-frame rearrangements with V and J assigned. A fraction of the clones does not appear; measured against another copy, unresolved V genes explain less than half of the discrepancy, and the remainder lacks a known reason. In this sample the table shows 110,000 or so clones, more than 70% of which occur a single time. The top ten clones comprise around 5% of the sample. Material for sequencing was PBMCs. Receptors were obtained from a young man in good health and CMV-seronegative.

This chain uses TRBV13 with TRBJ2-3; the D is unclear. Looked up from germline, CDR1 is PRHDT and CDR2 is FYEKMQ (reference sequence). This CDR3 spans 14 amino acids. V was pared by 5 bases and J by 0 bases, with 9 bases between. The CDR3 protein is CASSHRVSTDTQYF. The CDR3 DNA follows: TGTGCCAGCAGCCACCGCGTGAGCACAGATACGCAGTATTTT.

V gene TRBV30 combines with J gene TRBJ2-5; tentative D call: TRBD2 (7 bases). The germline V and J ends were trimmed by 0 bases and 4 bases, with 9 bases remaining between them. CDR1 and CDR2 (germline): GTSNPN, SVGIG (reference sequence). The CDR3 has 13 amino acids. CDR3 amino acids: CAWSVRGAETQYF. Written as DNA, the CDR3 is TGTGCCTGGAGTGTCCGGGGGGCAGAGACCCAGTACTTC.

V and J are TRBV28 and TRBJ2-1; TRBD1 might be the D (5 bases). This CDR3 contains 15 residues. Trimming removed 3 bases from V and 7 bases from J, with 16 bases in between. The germline V gene has CDR1 MDHEN and CDR2 SYDVKM. The CDR3 bases are TGTGCCAGCAGTTTCGACGCATCGCCAGGGAATGAGCAGTTCTTC. Protein sequence: CASSFDASPGNEQFF. The whole variable domain, remainder taken from reference TRBV28 and TRBJ2-1, is DVKVTQSSRYLVKRTGEKVFLECVQDMDHENMFWYRQDPGLGLRLIYFSYDVKMKEKGDIPEGYSVSREKKERFSLILESASTNQTSMYLCASSFDASPGNEQFFGPGTRLTVL.

Only one count was recorded for this clone. This chain connects TRBV4-1 to TRBJ2-1; D is possibly TRBD2 (7 bases). Germline CDR1 is MGHRA and CDR2 is YSYEKL. The CDR3 spans 15 residues. Trimming took off 6 bases at V and 6 bases at J, with 18 bases between the two ends. CDR3 DNA sequence: TGCGCCAGCAGGGGGGGGCAGGGTGGGGGCAATGAGCAGTTCTTC. It is translated as CASRGGQGGGNEQFF.

The chain carries TRBV9 and TRBJ2-5, with 7 nucleotides matching TRBD1. V trimming: 0 bases; J trimming: 4 bases; junction bases outside the gene matches: 9. The CDR3 sequence is 16 residues long. The germline V gene encodes CDR1 SGDLS and CDR2 YYNGEE. In nucleotides, the CDR3 is TGTGCCAGCAGCGTAGCTCCCGGCAGGGGGATAGAGACCCAGTACTTC. Its protein product is CASSVAPGRGIETQYF.

The chain joins TRBV19 to TRBJ1-2; unclear D gene. The CDR3 extends over 15 amino acids. Per germline, CDR1 LNHDA and CDR2 SQIVND (reference sequence). The V gene lost 1 base and the J gene lost 4 bases, with 13 bases spanning the gap. The CDR3 DNA sequence: TGTGCCAGTAGTATAGCACTAGCAGCAACCTATGGCTACACCTTC. Protein sequence: CASSIALAATYGYTF.

This rearrangement joins TRBV25-1 to TRBJ2-3, with TRBD2 matching 8 bases. After removal of 5 bases from V and 3 bases from J, the junction contained 7 bases not matched to a gene. Germline CDR1 is MGHDK and CDR2 is SYGVNS. This CDR3 is built from 15 residues. CDR3 amino acids: CASSSTSVITDTQYF. The CDR3 nucleotides are TGTGCCAGCAGTTCGACTAGCGTAATAACAGATACGCAGTATTTT.

The chain uses TRBV19 and TRBJ2-7; a possible D gene is TRBD1 (6 bases). V dropped 2 bases and J dropped 2 bases, with 22 bases sitting between them. The CDR3 spans 18 residues. Germline V CDR1 and CDR2: LNHDA, SQIVND (reference sequence). The CDR3 coding sequence is TGTGCCAGTAGTATACGCCCTCAGGGGCCCGTGATTGCCTACGAGCAGTACTTC. It specifies CASSIRPQGPVIAYEQYF.

The chain couples TRBV11-2 to TRBJ1-4; D not certain. V was clipped by 2 bases and J by 3 bases, with 7 bases between them. Per germline, CDR1 SGHAT and CDR2 FQNNGV. The CDR3 contains 14 residues. The CDR3 protein is CASSLWSSNEKLFF. The CDR3 DNA sequence: TGTGCCAGCAGCTTATGGAGCTCTAATGAAAAACTGTTTTTT.

V gene TRBV14 combines with J gene TRBJ2-1, with 7 bases matching TRBD2. Germline CDR1 reads SGHDN; CDR2 reads FVKESK. The V gene end was trimmed by 0 bases and the J gene end by 4 bases; junction bases not matched to a gene: 6. CDR3 length equals 16 residues. The CDR3 region is CASSQDAGGWYNEQFF. CDR3 bases: TGTGCCAGCAGCCAAGACGCCGGGGGGTGGTACAATGAGCAGTTCTTC.

This sequence joins TRBV7-6 and TRBJ2-7, with no clear D. The V and J ends lost 5 bases and 3 bases respectively, with 14 bases between them. There are 14 residues in the CDR3. Germline CDR1 is SGHVS and CDR2 is FNYEAQ. The CDR3 nucleotides read TGTGCCAGCAGCCCAAGTACTGGTAACTACGAGCAGTACTTC. This encodes CASSPSTGNYEQYF.

By sample fraction, this clone is medium-sized. The chain carries TRBV12-5 and TRBJ1-1; D gene uncertain. Deletions cut 5 bases from V and 6 bases from J, with 16 bases between. From germline, CDR1 is LGHNT and CDR2 FRNRAP. This CDR3 comprises 14 residues. The CDR3 loop is CASGPPNDAAEAFF. The CDR3 nucleotides read TGTGCTAGTGGTCCTCCCAACGATGCGGCTGAAGCTTTCTTT.

A single count supports this clone. The rearrangement links TRBV5-1 to TRBJ2-2, with D perhaps TRBD1 (6 bases). Germline CDR1 is SGHRS and CDR2 is YFSETQ. V was cut by 2 bases and J by 5 bases, with 10 bases left in between. The CDR3 covers 14 residues. In DNA, the CDR3 is TGCGCCAGCAGCTTCGTACAGGGTACCGGGGAGCTGTTTTTT. Protein product: CASSFVQGTGELFF.

The chain is built from TRBV5-6 and TRBJ2-7, with a tentative D call TRBD2 (6 bases). This CDR3 spans 14 amino acids. CDR1 is SGHDT, CDR2 YYEEEE, per germline. Between the trimmed V and J ends, which lost 0 bases and 7 bases, there was a span of 14 bases. The CDR3 DNA reads TGTGCCAGCAGCTTGGTCGGTAGCGGCAGTGAGCAGTACTTC. It encodes CASSLVGSGSEQYF.

This chain uses TRBV9 with TRBJ1-3; D uncertain. CDR1 is SGDLS and CDR2 is YYNGEE in the germline V gene. Trimming left V 0 bases short and J 2 bases short, with 15 bases between. The CDR3 sequence is 17 residues long. The CDR3 is CASSVVAGGSTGNTIYF. In nucleotides, the CDR3 is TGTGCCAGCAGCGTAGTCGCGGGCGGCTCTACTGGAAACACCATATATTTT. The full variable domain, completed using reference TRBV9 and TRBJ1-3, is DSGVTQTPKHLITATGQRVTLRCSPRSGDLSVYWYQQSLDQGLQFLIQYYNGEERAKGNILERFSAQQFPDLHSELNLSSLELGDSALYFCASSVVAGGSTGNTIYFGEGSWLTVV.

This sequence joins TRBV27 and TRBJ1-2; unclear D gene. This CDR3 spans 13 amino acids. Germline lookup yields CDR1 MNHEY and CDR2 SMNVEV (reference sequence). Trimming shortened V by 7 bases and J by 4 bases, and 13 bases separated the two germline ends. In DNA, the CDR3 is TGTGCCAGCAAATACCGCGAAACCTATGGCTACACCTTC. Its protein product is CASKYRETYGYTF.

V is TRBV21-1 and J is TRBJ2-7; TRBD1, the table's D call, lacks a check against the DNA. TRBV21-1 is a recognized pseudogene. The CDR3 sequence is 15 residues long. Written as DNA, the CDR3 is TGTGCCAGCAGCATGAGGACAGGGGGCGTGGGGGAGCAGTACTTC. It translates to CASSMRTGGVGEQYF.

This chain uses TRBV4-2 with TRBJ2-7; a possible D gene is TRBD2 (5 bases). The CDR3 is made up of 13 amino acids. Germline loops: CDR1 LGHNA, CDR2 YNFKEQ. Trimming took 4 bases from V and 1 from J, leaving 8 bases between them. This CDR3 is CASSPKRSYEQYF. CDR3 bases: TGTGCCAGCAGCCCCAAGCGGTCCTACGAGCAGTACTTC.

The chain employs TRBV14 and TRBJ1-1; possible D gene TRBD1, 6 bases. The length of the CDR3 is 17 residues. Germline CDR1 reads SGHDN; CDR2 reads FVKESK. V lost 0 bases, J lost 11 bases, and 25 bases lay in between. The DNA of the CDR3 is TGTGCCAGCAGCCAAGATTTGCAGCCGGCGACCAGGGGTGGGGCTTTCTTT. As protein: CASSQDLQPATRGGAFF.

This clone showed up just once. This rearrangement joins TRBV6-5 to TRBJ1-2, with TRBD1 matching 9 bases. The V and J ends lost 4 bases and 4 bases, in that order; junction bases with no gene match: 7. The CDR3 has 15 residues. Germline V gene data show CDR1 as MNHEY and CDR2 as SVGAGI. The CDR3 DNA is TGTGCCAGCAGTTCCCCGGGACAGGGCGTCTATGGCTACACCTTC. Residues: CASSSPGQGVYGYTF.

DNA of the CDR3: TGCGCCAGCAGCATCCGACTAGCGGGAGACGGTGAGCAGTTCTTC. Protein sequence: CASSIRLAGDGEQFF. This chain joins TRBV5-1 and TRBJ2-1; 12 positions match TRBD2. The CDR3 has 15 residues. Germline assignment: CDR1 SGHRS and CDR2 YFSETQ. Trimming took 4 bases from V and 9 from J; bases not matched to a gene: 8.

J is TRBJ1-1 and V is TRBV30, with TRBD1 identical over 7 bases. J lost 4 bases, V lost 3 bases, and 2 bases had no gene match. CDR3 length: 12 amino acids. In germline, CDR1 is GTSNPN, CDR2 SVGIG (reference sequence). The chain's CDR3 is CAWSPGGTEAFF. The CDR3 bases are TGTGCCTGGAGCCCAGGGGGCACTGAAGCTTTCTTT.

This chain uses TRBV18 with TRBJ2-3; D may be TRBD1 (7 bases). Germline loops: CDR1 KGHSH, CDR2 LQKENI. This CDR3 is built from 17 residues. The V and J ends lost 0 bases and 2 bases respectively, with 15 bases between them. The CDR3 is CASSPPGGRGITDTQYF. For the CDR3, the DNA is TGTGCCAGCTCACCACCGGGGGGCAGGGGGATCACAGATACGCAGTATTTT.

The CDR3 region has the DNA TGCAGCGTTGAAGACAGGGGGCCGGGCTACACCTTC. It yields the protein CSVEDRGPGYTF. V usage is TRBV29-1 and J usage is TRBJ1-2, with 8 positions matching TRBD1. This CDR3 region has 12 residues. With V trimmed by 0 bases and J by 8 bases, 2 bases remained unmatched. The germline gives CDR1 SQVTM, CDR2 ANQGSEA.

This chain connects TRBV27 to TRBJ2-7, with TRBD2 identical over 14 bases. The junction had 8 bases not matched to a gene; V was cut back by 4 bases and J by 3 bases. This CDR3 region has 17 residues. Germline assignment: CDR1 MNHEY and CDR2 SMNVEV (reference sequence). In DNA, the CDR3 is TGTGCCAGCAGTTCGGGACTAGCGGGGGCAAATATCTACGAGCAGTACTTC. Protein: CASSSGLAGANIYEQYF.

This rearrangement joins TRBV19 to TRBJ1-2; tentative D call: TRBD1 (6 bases). From germline, CDR1 is LNHDA and CDR2 SQIVND (reference sequence). The CDR3 is 17 residues long. Trimming stripped 6 bases from V and 4 bases from J, with 24 bases between. The CDR3 nucleotides are TGTGCCAGTAGCGACTTCAATACAGGGCCATGGGGCTATGGCTACACCTTC. Residues: CASSDFNTGPWGYGYTF.